The 32 T cell receptor beta chains below all came from one sample that was sequenced in a study of T cell changes during pregnancy in multiple sclerosis. Sequencing used immunoSEQ multiplex PCR; TCRdb keeps in-frame clones, though not all of them. Among some 40,000 clones listed, roughly 94% were seen once. The sample in question was peripheral blood, obtained in the third trimester of pregnancy. The receptors were sampled from a female donor with multiple sclerosis, enrolled in a pregnancy study.

This sequence joins TRBV28 and TRBJ1-3, with 7 bases that match TRBD1. Trimming cost V 6 bases and J 7 bases; bases outside gene matches: 3. Germline CDR1 and CDR2: MDHEN and SYDVKM. The CDR3 runs 12 residues. This CDR3 is CASRETGNTIYF. The CDR3 DNA sequence: TGTGCCAGCAGAGAGACAGGGAACACCATATATTTT.

CDR3 residues: CASSLPTDRNLYGYTF. In nucleotides, the CDR3 is TGTGCCAGCAGCTTACCTACCGACAGGAACCTATATGGCTACACCTTC. The rearrangement links TRBV5-4 to TRBJ1-2; TRBD1 might be the D (6 bases). The ends were cut back, 2 bases at V and 5 bases at J, with 19 bases in the middle. Germline V CDR1 and CDR2: SGHNT, YYREEE (reference sequence). This CDR3 is built from 16 residues.

This chain connects TRBV9 to TRBJ2-1; 7 bases are shared with TRBD2. Germline-derived CDR1 and CDR2 are SGDLS and YYNGEE. The CDR3 has 14 residues. J lost 6 bases, V lost 3 bases, and 6 bases had no gene match. The CDR3 reads CASSGTSGANEQFF. CDR3 in DNA: TGTGCCAGCAGCGGGACTAGTGGAGCCAATGAGCAGTTCTTC.

V usage is TRBV4-3 and J usage is TRBJ2-2; TRBD1 matches 9 bases. V was pared by 3 bases and J by 1 base, with 6 bases of the junction left unmatched. Per germline, CDR1 LGHNA and CDR2 YSLEER. This CDR3 has 17 amino acids. CDR3 sequence (DNA): TGCGCCAGCAGCCAGCGAGAGGGACAGGGGAACACCGGGGAGCTGTTTTTT. This sequence encodes CASSQREGQGNTGELFF.

This chain uses TRBV4-2 with TRBJ1-6, with D unresolved. The length of the CDR3 is 15 residues. Trimming pared 1 base from V and 9 bases from J, leaving 13 bases between. Germline V gene data show CDR1 as LGHNA and CDR2 as YNFKEQ. This chain's CDR3 is CASSQAVLQSSPLHF. The CDR3 nucleotides read TGTGCCAGCAGCCAAGCTGTATTACAGAGTTCACCCCTCCACTTT.

This clone was observed a single time. The chain is built from TRBV5-1 and TRBJ2-2; the match to TRBD2 covers 9 bases. Trimming cost V 1 base and J 6 bases; bases outside gene matches: 4. Germline V gives CDR1 SGHRS, CDR2 YFSETQ. The CDR3 runs to 15 residues. In DNA form, the CDR3 reads TGCGCCAGCAGCTTGATTAGCGGGAGTTCCGGGGAGCTGTTTTTT. Its protein product is CASSLISGSSGELFF.

The CDR3 loop is CASSFQRESYTGELFF. As DNA, the CDR3 is TGTGCCAGCAGCTTTCAGCGGGAGAGTTACACCGGGGAGCTGTTTTTT. The chain joins TRBV7-8 to TRBJ2-2; 8 nucleotides align to TRBD2. CDR1 SGHVS and CDR2 FQNEAQ come from the germline V gene. V lost 3 bases, J lost 3 bases, and 6 bases stayed unmatched. The CDR3 spans 16 residues.

The chain joins TRBV19 to TRBJ2-1; D is possibly TRBD2 (6 bases). V shed 4 bases and J shed 6 bases, with 16 bases lying between them. Germline V gene lookup returns CDR1 LNHDA and CDR2 SQIVND (reference sequence). The CDR3 extends over 15 amino acids. CDR3 nucleotide sequence: TGTGCCAGTAGTAAAGTTAGCGACGGGGGCAATGAGCAGTTCTTC. As protein: CASSKVSDGGNEQFF.

The V and J genes are TRBV7-9 and TRBJ1-4, with D possibly matching TRBD1 (5 bases). Trimming left V 2 bases short and J 6 bases short, with 13 bases between. CDR1 is SEHNR and CDR2 is FQNEAQ in the germline V gene (reference sequence). The CDR3 runs 15 residues. This chain's CDR3 is CASSLWGVADEKLFF. Here the CDR3 DNA reads TGTGCCAGCAGCTTATGGGGGGTGGCGGATGAAAAACTGTTTTTT.

The chain combines TRBV10-3 with TRBJ2-5; 13 bases match TRBD2. The germline CDR1 and CDR2 sequences are ENHRY and SYGVKD. The CDR3 sequence is 16 residues long. The V gene end was trimmed by 3 bases and the J gene end by 2 bases; junction bases not matched to a gene: 3. The CDR3 nucleotides are TGTGCCATCAGTGAAGGACTAGCGGGGGAACAAGAGACCCAGTACTTC. It codes for CAISEGLAGEQETQYF.

V usage is TRBV4-3 and J usage is TRBJ1-2; 7 bases agree with TRBD1. The CDR3 has 13 amino acids. V was clipped by 4 bases and J by 7 bases; unmatched bases: 6. Germline V gives CDR1 LGHNA, CDR2 YSLEER. CDR3 bases: TGCGCCAGCAGCCTAGGGGGCGCCGCTGGCTACACCTTC. It yields the protein CASSLGGAAGYTF.

V gene TRBV5-4 combines with J gene TRBJ1-2; 8 bases line up with TRBD1. After removal of 4 bases from V and 7 bases from J, the junction contained 9 bases not matched to a gene. Per the germline V gene, CDR1 is SGHNT and CDR2 is YYREEE (reference sequence). The length of the CDR3 is 14 residues. CDR3 DNA sequence: TGTGCCAGCAGCATCCGGACAGGGTCCGGTGGCTACACCTTC. Translating it yields CASSIRTGSGGYTF.

The chain links TRBV25-1 to TRBJ2-5; 10 nucleotides align to TRBD2. Germline V gene data show CDR1 as MGHDK and CDR2 as SYGVNS. Trimming took 1 base from V and 1 from J; bases not matched to a gene: 3. The CDR3 length is 16 residues. The CDR3 sequence is CASSEWVAGGQETQYF. The CDR3 nucleotides are TGTGCCAGCAGTGAATGGGTAGCGGGGGGCCAAGAGACCCAGTACTTC.

CDR3 in DNA: TGTGCCTGGAATACCGGGACAGGGTATGGCTACACCTTC. Translation gives CAWNTGTGYGYTF. The chain recombines TRBV30 with TRBJ1-2; 9 nucleotides line up with TRBD1. The CDR3 loop spans 13 amino acids. With 4 bases clipped from V and 5 bases from J, the junction kept 5 bases outside the gene matches. The germline V gene encodes CDR1 GTSNPN and CDR2 SVGIG (reference sequence).

This sequence joins TRBV12-5 and TRBJ2-2, with 7 bases fitting TRBD1. This CDR3 region has 14 residues. CDR1 and CDR2 (germline): LGHNT, FRNRAP. After removal of 7 bases from V and 5 bases from J, the junction contained 7 bases not matched to a gene. CDR3 in amino acids: CASAPQGRTGELFF. The DNA for the CDR3 is TGTGCTAGTGCCCCACAGGGGAGAACCGGGGAGCTGTTTTTT.

The sample holds a few counts of this clone. V usage is TRBV13 and J usage is TRBJ2-5; D remains ambiguous. This CDR3 is built from 11 residues. Germline CDR1 and CDR2: PRHDT and FYEKMQ (reference sequence). The ends were cut back, 4 bases at V and 7 bases at J, with 7 bases in the middle. DNA for the CDR3: TGTGCCAGCAGCTCCCAATGGACCCAGTACTTC. Protein product: CASSSQWTQYF.

The chain is built from TRBV2 and TRBJ1-5; possible D gene TRBD1, 6 bases. CDR1 and CDR2 from the germline V gene are SNHLY and FYNNEI. The CDR3 runs to 13 residues. The V end was cut by 4 bases, the J end by 4 bases, with 8 bases between. The CDR3 loop is CASSGTENQPQHF. The DNA of the CDR3 is TGTGCCAGCAGTGGGACAGAGAATCAGCCCCAGCATTTT.

In DNA, the CDR3 is TGTGCCAGCTCACCGACAGGACAGGGGGTTTTGTCGGATACGCAGTATTTT. Translating gives CASSPTGQGVLSDTQYF. The genes are TRBV18 and TRBJ2-3, with 10 positions matching TRBD1. Germline V gene lookup returns CDR1 KGHSH and CDR2 LQKENI. Trimming cost V 3 bases and J 6 bases; bases outside gene matches: 12. The length of the CDR3 is 17 residues.

This chain joins TRBV2 and TRBJ2-7; 7 positions agree with TRBD2. After removal of 4 bases from V and 4 bases from J, the junction contained 1 base not matched to a gene. This CDR3 has 12 amino acids. The germline V gene encodes CDR1 SNHLY and CDR2 FYNNEI. The CDR3 sequence: CASSGGGYEQYF. The CDR3 DNA follows: TGTGCCAGCAGTGGGGGGGGATACGAGCAGTACTTC. The whole variable domain, remainder taken from reference TRBV2 and TRBJ2-7, is EPEVTQTPSHQVTQMGQEVILRCVPISNHLYFYWYRQILGQKVEFLVSFYNNEISEKSEIFDDQFSVERPDGSNFTLKIRSTKLEDSAMYFCASSGGGYEQYFGPGTRLTVT.

A single count supports this clone. The chain joins TRBV6-1 to TRBJ2-3; the match to TRBD1 covers 10 bases. V lost 2 bases to trimming and J lost 5 bases; unmatched junction nucleotides: 4. This CDR3 comprises 15 residues. Germline-derived CDR1 and CDR2 are MNHNS and SASEGT. The CDR3 DNA reads TGTGCCAGCAGTGAAAGGGACAGGGGAAAAGATACGCAGTATTTT. This encodes CASSERDRGKDTQYF.

The chain recombines TRBV28 with TRBJ2-5, with 9 bases that match TRBD2. Unmatched junction bases numbered 15, after V lost 5 bases and J lost 2 bases. From germline, CDR1 is MDHEN and CDR2 SYDVKM. CDR3 length equals 18 residues. This CDR3 reads CASSPLAGIITKQETQYF. CDR3 nucleotides: TGTGCCAGCAGTCCCCTAGCGGGGATCATTACCAAACAAGAGACCCAGTACTTC.

The chain recombines TRBV27 with TRBJ1-1, with D unresolved. The V gene lost 3 bases and the J gene lost 1 base, with 9 bases spanning the gap. The CDR3 has 14 amino acids. Germline V gene sequence: CDR1 MNHEY, CDR2 SMNVEV (reference sequence). The CDR3 here is CASSLSSANTEAFF. The CDR3 DNA sequence: TGTGCCAGCAGTTTGAGCAGCGCGAACACTGAAGCTTTCTTT.

V and J are TRBV7-9 and TRBJ2-7; 7 bases agree with TRBD1. J was trimmed by 1 base and V by 1 base; bases with no gene match: 16. From germline, CDR1 is SEHNR and CDR2 FQNEAQ (reference sequence). CDR3 size: 19 residues. In DNA, the CDR3 is TGTGCCAGCAGCTTAGAGGGACAGAGTGTATACTCACTTTCCTACGAGCAGTACTTC. It encodes CASSLEGQSVYSLSYEQYF.

This chain joins TRBV18 and TRBJ2-7; 10 nucleotides agree with TRBD1. Germline V CDR1 and CDR2: KGHSH, LQKENI. There are 14 residues in the CDR3. The ends lost 6 bases at V and 2 bases at J; junction bases unmatched: 4. The CDR3 is CASSRDRGTYEQYF. For the CDR3, the DNA is TGTGCCAGCTCGCGGGACAGGGGCACCTACGAGCAGTACTTC.

This clone was seen a single time. The chain combines TRBV30 with TRBJ1-1; the D gene is possibly TRBD1 (5 bases). From germline, CDR1 is GTSNPN and CDR2 SVGIG (reference sequence). CDR3 length: 13 residues. Trimming shortened V by 0 bases and J by 1 base, and 6 bases separated the two germline ends. Here the CDR3 reads CAWSVDRNTEAFF. The CDR3 nucleotides read TGTGCCTGGAGTGTAGACAGGAACACTGAAGCTTTCTTT.

The V and J genes are TRBV7-8 and TRBJ1-5, with unresolved D. The CDR3 is made up of 17 amino acids. Trimming removed 5 bases from V and 0 bases from J, with 17 bases in between. In germline, CDR1 is SGHVS, CDR2 FQNEAQ. CDR3 sequence reads: CASSPARAGYSNQPQHF. Written as DNA, the CDR3 is TGTGCCAGCAGCCCCGCGCGGGCTGGGTATAGCAATCAGCCCCAGCATTTT.

This chain joins TRBV30 and TRBJ1-1, with D tentatively TRBD1 (6 bases). CDR1 and CDR2 (germline): GTSNPN, SVGIG (reference sequence). The V gene lost 2 bases and the J gene lost 6 bases, with 16 bases spanning the gap. The CDR3 runs to 14 residues. DNA of the CDR3: TGTGCCTGGAGTCCCACATGGACAGCCGCTGAAGCTTTCTTT. Encoded protein: CAWSPTWTAAEAFF.

The gene calls are TRBV6-1 and TRBJ2-1, with 7 positions matching TRBD1. The CDR3 has 15 amino acids. The germline gives CDR1 MNHNS, CDR2 SASEGT. V dropped 3 bases and J dropped 1; count of bases not matched to a gene: 3. This chain's CDR3 is CASSDRQGSYNEQFF. The CDR3 DNA follows: TGTGCCAGCAGTGACCGACAGGGATCCTACAATGAGCAGTTCTTC.

The chain is built from TRBV5-4 and TRBJ1-2, with D possibly matching TRBD1 (6 bases). Trimming shortened V by 4 bases and J by 2 bases, and 15 bases separated the two germline ends. The germline CDR1 and CDR2 sequences are SGHNT and YYREEE (reference sequence). The CDR3 covers 15 residues. CDR3 region: CASSLSKGGNYGYTF. CDR3 DNA sequence: TGTGCCAGCAGCCTATCCAAGGGGGGGAACTATGGCTACACCTTC.

With regard to this clone: Additional DNA sequences in this sample encode the identical CDR3. The chain uses TRBV7-3 and TRBJ2-1; perhaps TRBD1 as D (6 bases). The germline CDR1 and CDR2 sequences are SGHTA and FQGTGA. The CDR3 consists of 14 residues. Between the trimmed V and J ends, which lost 0 bases and 4 bases, there was a span of 7 bases. The chain's CDR3 is CASSLTGAYNEQFF. CDR3 bases: TGTGCCAGCAGCTTAACGGGGGCTTACAATGAGCAGTTCTTC.

This chain connects TRBV9 to TRBJ1-3, with TRBD1 matching 8 bases. V was clipped by 3 bases and J by 4 bases; unmatched bases: 6. The CDR3 sequence is 15 residues long. CDR1 is SGDLS and CDR2 is YYNGEE in the germline V gene. In DNA form, the CDR3 reads TGTGCCAGCAGCGCAGGACAGGGATCAGGAAACACCATATATTTT. Residues: CASSAGQGSGNTIYF.

The chain couples TRBV5-1 to TRBJ1-4, with a tentative D call TRBD1 (5 bases). The CDR3 is made up of 14 amino acids. V shed 4 bases and J shed 3 bases, with 10 bases lying between them. In germline, CDR1 is SGHRS, CDR2 YFSETQ. This CDR3 reads CASSKGNANEKLFF. CDR3 bases: TGCGCCAGCAGCAAGGGGAATGCTAATGAAAAACTGTTTTTT.